The entry that follows covers one TCR beta chain sequence. The antigen is unknown. With a J-beta primer mix and a sample-barcoded 5' primer, a second PCR ran 7 to 11 cycles. TCRdb reprocessed the 5' RACE reads with MiXCR, giving one entry per CDR3 protein. Here the sample spans about 400,000 distinct CDR3 sequences, 52% being singletons. The entry originates in a study of blood T cells in healthy people across ages. Study results and limitations: The unsorted PBMCs prevented any conclusive comparison of naive versus antigen-experienced cells.

This CDR3 spans 11 amino acids. The V gene's germline CDR1 is SQVTM and CDR2 ANQGSEA. V was trimmed by 6 bases and J by 1 base, leaving 6 bases between them. Isolation of PBMCs gave at least 7 million cells per sample. Sequencing used blood. The chain combines TRBV29-1 with TRBJ1-1; D remains ambiguous. The source of this sequence is a man aged 55-75 years in good health. CDR3 bases: TGCAGCGTCATCAAGAACACTGAAGCTTTCTTT. Amino acids: CSVIKNTEAFF.